Shown below are 14 T cell receptor beta chains from a single sample sequenced in a study of OX40 agonist ivuxolimab in advanced cancers. Data came from immunoSEQ multiplex PCR; TCRdb stores just in-frame clones and leaves some out. The sample lists 60,000 to 100,000 clones; about 92% were seen once. Specimen: CD4+ or CD8+ T cells sorted from blood, collected in a trial of the OX40 agonist ivuxolimab. The receptors come from an adult with an advanced solid tumor such as melanoma, head and neck, liver or kidney cancer.

This chain uses TRBV5-4 with TRBJ2-3; 11 nucleotides line up with TRBD2. The V segment lost 3 bases and the J segment 0 bases; nucleotides outside the gene matches: 9. The CDR3 spans 18 residues. CDR1 and CDR2 (germline): SGHNT, YYREEE (reference sequence). The CDR3 region has the DNA TGTGCCAGCAGCTCCGGGACTAGCGGATCCTATAGCACAGATACGCAGTATTTT. Its protein product is CASSSGTSGSYSTDTQYF.

The chain links TRBV27 to TRBJ2-2; D is perhaps TRBD1 (6 bases). Trimming stripped 6 bases from V and 1 base from J, with 9 bases between. From germline, CDR1 is MNHEY and CDR2 SMNVEV (reference sequence). This CDR3 is 14 amino acids long. The CDR3 DNA reads TGTGCCAGCAGCAGGACAGTGAACACCGGGGAGCTGTTTTTT. Protein product: CASSRTVNTGELFF.

The CDR3 reads CASSLVRANTQYF. The CDR3, as DNA: TGTGCCAGCAGCTTAGTGCGGGCTAATACGCAGTATTTT. This chain links TRBV11-1 with TRBJ2-3; a weak D match, TRBD2 (5 bases). V was clipped by 1 base and J by 7 bases, with 9 bases between them. This CDR3 spans 13 amino acids. Germline V CDR1 and CDR2: SGHAT, FQDESV (reference sequence).

On this clone itself: The germline gene is not matched at one end of the junction; a read error may be the cause. This chain joins TRBV7-2 and TRBJ2-3; 14 bases are a match to TRBD2. From germline, CDR1 is SGHTA and CDR2 FQGNSA. The length of the CDR3 is 16 residues. As DNA, the CDR3 is TGTGCCAGCAGCTCTCGACTAGCGGGAGGGACAGATGCGCAGTATTTT. This sequence encodes CASSSRLAGGTDAQYF.

This rearrangement joins TRBV25-1 to TRBJ1-5, with 8 bases aligning to TRBD1. Germline CDR1 is MGHDK and CDR2 is SYGVNS. V shed 5 bases, J shed 3 bases, and the junction held 3 bases outside the gene matches. This CDR3 is 14 amino acids long. CDR3 amino acids: CASSPDRDNQPQHF. CDR3 in DNA: TGTGCCAGCAGTCCGGACAGGGACAATCAGCCCCAGCATTTT.

The chain combines TRBV19 with TRBJ2-6; D might be TRBD2 (5 bases). This CDR3 region has 16 residues. The V gene lost 5 bases and the J gene lost 4 bases, with 15 bases spanning the gap. Per germline, CDR1 LNHDA and CDR2 SQIVND (reference sequence). The CDR3 protein is CASSVGRPGGANVLTF. The CDR3 nucleotides read TGTGCCAGTAGTGTGGGCAGACCGGGGGGGGCCAACGTCCTGACTTTC.

This rearrangement joins TRBV7-2 to TRBJ1-3; D is unresolved. V lost 5 bases and J lost 0, with 11 bases in between. The CDR3 covers 15 residues. Germline loops: CDR1 SGHTA, CDR2 FQGNSA. CDR3 sequence reads: CASSASGASGNTIYF. The CDR3 region has the DNA TGTGCCAGCAGCGCCTCCGGAGCCTCTGGAAACACCATATATTTT.

The chain uses TRBV18 and TRBJ2-5, with a possible D match to TRBD1 (6 bases). Trimming stripped 3 bases from V and 5 bases from J, with 13 bases between. This CDR3 has 14 residues. Germline values: CDR1 KGHSH, CDR2 LQKENI. The CDR3 is CASSPQWGLETQYF. CDR3 in DNA: TGTGCCAGCTCACCCCAATGGGGGCTGGAGACCCAGTACTTC.

This clone has a single count. The chain joins TRBV15 to TRBJ1-5, with 11 bases matching TRBD1. CDR1 is LNHNV, CDR2 YYDKDF, per germline (reference sequence). The CDR3 is 15 amino acids. Trimming at V came to 5 bases and at J to 7 bases, leaving 7 bases not matched to a gene. CDR3: CATSVGQGGIQPQHF. In nucleotides, the CDR3 is TGTGCCACCAGCGTGGGACAGGGGGGAATCCAGCCCCAGCATTTT.

J is TRBJ1-2 and V is TRBV27; 9 nucleotides align to TRBD1. CDR1 MNHEY and CDR2 SMNVEV come from the germline V gene (reference sequence). CDR3 length: 15 residues. V shed 5 bases and J 8 bases; nucleotides not matched to a gene: 12. The CDR3 region has the DNA TGTGCCAGCAGTACCCCAGGCCCGGGACAGGGAGGCTACACCTTC. It specifies CASSTPGPGQGGYTF.

This clone was counted only a few times. The chain couples TRBV27 to TRBJ2-7; 8 bases fit TRBD1. Germline V gene lookup returns CDR1 MNHEY and CDR2 SMNVEV (reference sequence). Trimming took 6 bases from V and 1 from J; bases not matched to a gene: 8. The CDR3 length is 15 residues. CDR3 amino acids: CASRPGTGRSYEQYF. CDR3 coding DNA: TGTGCCAGCAGGCCAGGGACAGGCAGGTCCTACGAGCAGTACTTC.

This clone has at least ten counts. The V gene is TRBV29-1, the J gene TRBJ2-5; 8 bases map to TRBD1. CDR3 length equals 14 residues. Trimming removed 1 base from V and 3 bases from J; junction bases left unmatched: 4. Germline CDR1 is SQVTM and CDR2 is ANQGSEA. The CDR3, as DNA: TGCAGCGTTGAAGGGACAGGGTGGGAAGAGACCCAGTACTTC. This encodes CSVEGTGWEETQYF.

The chain joins TRBV19 to TRBJ2-1; D gene ambiguous. Trimming pared 8 bases from V and 8 bases from J, leaving 10 bases between. CDR1 LNHDA and CDR2 SQIVND come from the germline V gene (reference sequence). This CDR3 is 11 amino acids long. CDR3 nucleotides: TGTGCCAGTGAGGAATCCCATGAGCAGTTCTTC. This translates into CASEESHEQFF.

This clone was found a few times. CDR3 DNA: TGTGCCAGCAGCCCGCAGGGATTGGGCTACACCTTC. This gives the protein CASSPQGLGYTF. This chain uses TRBV7-2 with TRBJ1-2; TRBD1 is a possible D gene (5 bases). Germline assignment: CDR1 SGHTA and CDR2 FQGNSA. V lost 5 bases to trimming and J lost 8 bases, with 12 bases between them. CDR3 length: 12 residues.